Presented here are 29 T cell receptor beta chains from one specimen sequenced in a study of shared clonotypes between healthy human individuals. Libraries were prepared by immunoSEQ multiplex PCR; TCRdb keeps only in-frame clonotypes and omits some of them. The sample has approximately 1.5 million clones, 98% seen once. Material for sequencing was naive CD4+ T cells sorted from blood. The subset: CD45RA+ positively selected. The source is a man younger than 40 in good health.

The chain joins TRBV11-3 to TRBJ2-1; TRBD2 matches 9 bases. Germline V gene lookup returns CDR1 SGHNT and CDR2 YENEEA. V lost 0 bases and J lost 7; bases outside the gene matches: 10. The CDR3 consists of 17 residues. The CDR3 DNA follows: TGTGCCAGCAGCTTAGAAATCGGCGGGAGGGCACGAAATGAGCAGTTCTTC. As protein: CASSLEIGGRARNEQFF.

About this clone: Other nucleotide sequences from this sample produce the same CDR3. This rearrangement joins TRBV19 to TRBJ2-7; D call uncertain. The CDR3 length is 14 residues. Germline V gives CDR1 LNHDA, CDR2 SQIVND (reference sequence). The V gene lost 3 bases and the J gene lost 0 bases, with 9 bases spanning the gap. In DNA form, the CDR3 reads TGTGCCAGTAGTATTGCGGAGAGCTCCTACGAGCAGTACTTC. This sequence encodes CASSIAESSYEQYF.

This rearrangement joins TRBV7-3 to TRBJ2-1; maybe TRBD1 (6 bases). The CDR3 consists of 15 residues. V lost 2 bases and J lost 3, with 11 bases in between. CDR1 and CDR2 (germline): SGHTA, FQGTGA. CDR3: CASSLLTGIYNEQFF. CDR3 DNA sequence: TGTGCCAGCAGCTTATTAACAGGGATCTACAATGAGCAGTTCTTC.

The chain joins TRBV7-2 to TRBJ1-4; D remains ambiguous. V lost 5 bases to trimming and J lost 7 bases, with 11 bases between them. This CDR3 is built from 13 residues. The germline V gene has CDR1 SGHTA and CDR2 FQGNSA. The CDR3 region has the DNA TGTGCCAGCAGCGGAGGGTTCGCTGAAAAACTGTTTTTT. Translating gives CASSGGFAEKLFF.

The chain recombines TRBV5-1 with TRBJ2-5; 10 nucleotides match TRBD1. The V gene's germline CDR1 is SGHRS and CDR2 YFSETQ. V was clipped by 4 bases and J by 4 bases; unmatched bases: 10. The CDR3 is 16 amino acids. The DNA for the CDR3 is TGCGCCAGCAGCCTGGGGGGACAGGGGAACCGAGAGACCCAGTACTTC. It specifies CASSLGGQGNRETQYF.

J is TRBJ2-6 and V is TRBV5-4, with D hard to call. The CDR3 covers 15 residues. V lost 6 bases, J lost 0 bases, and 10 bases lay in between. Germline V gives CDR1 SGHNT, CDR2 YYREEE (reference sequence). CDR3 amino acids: CASTSLFSGANVLTF. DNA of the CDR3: TGTGCCAGCACCAGCCTATTCTCTGGGGCCAACGTCCTGACTTTC. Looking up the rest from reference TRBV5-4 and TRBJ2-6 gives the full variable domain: ETGVTQSPTHLIKTRGQQVTLRCSSQSGHNTVSWYQQALGQGPQFIFQYYREEENGRGNFPPRFSGLQFPNYSSELNVNALELDDSALYLCASTSLFSGANVLTFGAGSRLTVL.

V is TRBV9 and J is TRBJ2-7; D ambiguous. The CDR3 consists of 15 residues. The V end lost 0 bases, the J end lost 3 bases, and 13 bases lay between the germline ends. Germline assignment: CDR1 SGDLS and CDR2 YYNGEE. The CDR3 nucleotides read TGTGCCAGCAGCGTAGCTGAACTCCCCCTCTACGAGCAGTACTTC. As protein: CASSVAELPLYEQYF.

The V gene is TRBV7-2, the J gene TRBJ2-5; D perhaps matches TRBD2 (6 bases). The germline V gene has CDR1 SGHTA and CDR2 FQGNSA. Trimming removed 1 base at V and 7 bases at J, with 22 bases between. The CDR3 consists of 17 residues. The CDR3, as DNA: TGTGCCAGCAGCTTAGGATTAGGTCTAGCGAGAGAGGGGACCCAGTACTTC. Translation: CASSLGLGLAREGTQYF.

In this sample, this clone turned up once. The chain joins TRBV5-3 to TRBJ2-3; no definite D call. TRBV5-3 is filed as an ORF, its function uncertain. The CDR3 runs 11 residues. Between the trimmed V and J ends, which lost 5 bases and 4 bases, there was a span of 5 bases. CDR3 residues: CARRWADTQYF. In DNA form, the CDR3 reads TGTGCCAGAAGATGGGCAGATACGCAGTATTTT.

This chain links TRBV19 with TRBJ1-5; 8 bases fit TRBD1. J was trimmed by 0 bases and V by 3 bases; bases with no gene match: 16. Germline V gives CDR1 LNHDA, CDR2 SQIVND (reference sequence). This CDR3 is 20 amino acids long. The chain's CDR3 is CASSIRGPGQGSISNQPQHF. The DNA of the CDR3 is TGTGCCAGTAGTATTAGGGGACCCGGACAGGGATCCATTAGCAATCAGCCCCAGCATTTT.

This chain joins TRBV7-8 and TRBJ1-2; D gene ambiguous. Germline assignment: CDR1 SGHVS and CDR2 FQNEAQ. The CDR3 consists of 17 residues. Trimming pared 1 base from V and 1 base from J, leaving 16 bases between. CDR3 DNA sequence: TGTGCCAGCAGCTTAGGGGCCTTAAGCAACCTTAACTATGGCTACACCTTC. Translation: CASSLGALSNLNYGYTF.

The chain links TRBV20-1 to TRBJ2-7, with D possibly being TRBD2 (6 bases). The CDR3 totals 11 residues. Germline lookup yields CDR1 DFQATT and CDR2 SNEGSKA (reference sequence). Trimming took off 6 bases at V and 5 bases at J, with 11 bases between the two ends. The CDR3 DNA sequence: TGCAGTGCAACTCCTAGCGACGAGCAGTACTTC. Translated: CSATPSDEQYF.

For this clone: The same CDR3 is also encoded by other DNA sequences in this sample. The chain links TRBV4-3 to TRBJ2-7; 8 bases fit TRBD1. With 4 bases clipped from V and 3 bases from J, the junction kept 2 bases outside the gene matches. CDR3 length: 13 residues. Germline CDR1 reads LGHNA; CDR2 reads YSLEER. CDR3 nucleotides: TGCGCCAGCAGCCGGGGACAGGACTACGAGCAGTACTTC. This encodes CASSRGQDYEQYF.

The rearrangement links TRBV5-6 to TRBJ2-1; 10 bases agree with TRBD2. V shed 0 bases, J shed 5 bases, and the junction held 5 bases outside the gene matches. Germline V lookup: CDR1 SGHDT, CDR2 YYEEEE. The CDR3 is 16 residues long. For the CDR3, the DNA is TGTGCCAGCAGCTTGGCCCCCCTAGCGGGAGACAATGAGCAGTTCTTC. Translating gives CASSLAPLAGDNEQFF.

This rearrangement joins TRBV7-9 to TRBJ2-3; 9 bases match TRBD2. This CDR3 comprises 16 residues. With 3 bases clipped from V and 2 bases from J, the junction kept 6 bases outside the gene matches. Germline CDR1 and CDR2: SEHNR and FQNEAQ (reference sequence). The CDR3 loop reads CASSLGTSFFTDTQYF. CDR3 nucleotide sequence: TGTGCCAGCAGCTTGGGGACTAGCTTTTTCACAGATACGCAGTATTTT.

The chain's CDR3 is CASSPQAGETQYF. In nucleotides, the CDR3 is TGTGCCAGCAGCCCTCAGGCCGGAGAGACCCAGTACTTC. This chain uses TRBV7-9 with TRBJ2-5; no firm D call. V lost 5 bases to trimming and J lost 4 bases, with 11 bases between them. The CDR3 runs 13 residues. Germline V lookup: CDR1 SEHNR, CDR2 FQNEAQ (reference sequence).

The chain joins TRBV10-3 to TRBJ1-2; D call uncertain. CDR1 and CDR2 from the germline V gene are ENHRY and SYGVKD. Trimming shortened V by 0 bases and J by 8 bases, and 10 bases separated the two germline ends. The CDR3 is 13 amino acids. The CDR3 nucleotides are TGTGCCATCAGTGAGTCGGAGGGCAGCGGCTACACCTTC. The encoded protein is CAISESEGSGYTF.

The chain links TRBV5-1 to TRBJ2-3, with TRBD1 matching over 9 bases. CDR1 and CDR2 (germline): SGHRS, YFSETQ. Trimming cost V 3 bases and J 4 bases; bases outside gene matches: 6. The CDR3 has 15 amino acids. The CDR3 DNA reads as TGCGCCAGCAGCTCCGGGACAGGGTTTTCAGATACGCAGTATTTT. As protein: CASSSGTGFSDTQYF.

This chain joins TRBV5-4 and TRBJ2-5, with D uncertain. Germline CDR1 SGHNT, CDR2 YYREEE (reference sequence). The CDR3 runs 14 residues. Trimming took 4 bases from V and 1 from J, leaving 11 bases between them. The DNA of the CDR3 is TGTGCCAGCAGCCAACGTAGCACCCAAGAGACCCAGTACTTC. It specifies CASSQRSTQETQYF.

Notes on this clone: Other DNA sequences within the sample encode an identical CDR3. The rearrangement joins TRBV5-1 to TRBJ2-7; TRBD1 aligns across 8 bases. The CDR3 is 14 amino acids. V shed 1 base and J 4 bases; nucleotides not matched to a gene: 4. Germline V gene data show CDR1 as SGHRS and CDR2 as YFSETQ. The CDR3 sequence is CASSLTGGRYEQYF. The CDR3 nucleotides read TGCGCCAGCAGCTTGACAGGGGGTCGATACGAGCAGTACTTC.

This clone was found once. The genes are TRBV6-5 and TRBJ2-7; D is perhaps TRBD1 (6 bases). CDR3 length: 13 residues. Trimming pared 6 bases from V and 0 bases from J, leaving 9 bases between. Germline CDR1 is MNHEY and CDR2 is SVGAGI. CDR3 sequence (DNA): TGTGCCAGCAGACAGGGTCTCTCCTACGAGCAGTACTTC. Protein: CASRQGLSYEQYF.

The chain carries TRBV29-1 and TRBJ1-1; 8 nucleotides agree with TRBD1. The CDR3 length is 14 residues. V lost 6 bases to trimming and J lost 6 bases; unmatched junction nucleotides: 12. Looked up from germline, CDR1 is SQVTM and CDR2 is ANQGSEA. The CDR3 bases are TGCAGCGTCGCATTGGGGCAGGGGGCGTCTGAAGCTTTCTTT. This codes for CSVALGQGASEAFF.

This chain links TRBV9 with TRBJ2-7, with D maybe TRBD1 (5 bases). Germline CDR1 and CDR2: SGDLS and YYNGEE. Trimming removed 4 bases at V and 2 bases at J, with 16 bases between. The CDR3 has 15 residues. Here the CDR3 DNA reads TGTGCCAGCAGCTTAGACCCGGACACCGCCTACGAGCAGTACTTC. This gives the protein CASSLDPDTAYEQYF.

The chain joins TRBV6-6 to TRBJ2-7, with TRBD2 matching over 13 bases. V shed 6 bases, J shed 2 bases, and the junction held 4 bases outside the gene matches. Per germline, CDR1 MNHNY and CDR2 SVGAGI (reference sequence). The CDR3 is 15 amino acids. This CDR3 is CASSQLAGGTYEQYF. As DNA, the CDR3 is TGTGCCAGCAGCCAACTAGCGGGAGGGACCTACGAGCAGTACTTC.

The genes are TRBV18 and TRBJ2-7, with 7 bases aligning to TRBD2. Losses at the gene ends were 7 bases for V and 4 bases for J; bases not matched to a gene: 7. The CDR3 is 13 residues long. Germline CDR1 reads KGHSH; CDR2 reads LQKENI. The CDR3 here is CASLAGTNYEQYF. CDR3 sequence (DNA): TGTGCCAGCTTAGCCGGGACTAATTACGAGCAGTACTTC. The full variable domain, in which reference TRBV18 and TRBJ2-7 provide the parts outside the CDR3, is NAGVMQNPRHLVRRRGQEARLRCSPMKGHSHVYWYRQLPEEGLKFMVYLQKENIIDESGMPKERFSAEFPKEGPSILRIQQVVRGDSAAYFCASLAGTNYEQYFGPGTRLTVT.

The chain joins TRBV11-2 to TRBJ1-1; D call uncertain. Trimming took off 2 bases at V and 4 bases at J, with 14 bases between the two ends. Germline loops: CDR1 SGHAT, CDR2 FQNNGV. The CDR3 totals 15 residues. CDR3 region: CASSLIQAAGTEAFF. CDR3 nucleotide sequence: TGTGCCAGCAGCTTAATTCAGGCGGCGGGCACTGAAGCTTTCTTT.

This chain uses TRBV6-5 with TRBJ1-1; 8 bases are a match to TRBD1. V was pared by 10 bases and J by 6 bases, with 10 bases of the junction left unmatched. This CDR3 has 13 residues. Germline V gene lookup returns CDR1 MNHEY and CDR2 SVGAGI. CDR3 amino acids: CATQQGGRSEAFF. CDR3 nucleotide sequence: TGTGCCACCCAACAGGGGGGGCGGTCTGAAGCTTTCTTT.

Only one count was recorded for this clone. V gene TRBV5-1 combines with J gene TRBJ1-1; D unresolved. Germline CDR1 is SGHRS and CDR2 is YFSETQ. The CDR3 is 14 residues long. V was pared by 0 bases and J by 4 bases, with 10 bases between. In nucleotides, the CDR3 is TGCGCCAGCAGCTTGGAGTGGGGAGTCACTGAAGCTTTCTTT. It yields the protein CASSLEWGVTEAFF.

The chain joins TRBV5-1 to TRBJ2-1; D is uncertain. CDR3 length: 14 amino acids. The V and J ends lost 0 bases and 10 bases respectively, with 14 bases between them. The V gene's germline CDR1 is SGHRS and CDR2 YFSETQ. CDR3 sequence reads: CASSLGGPGGEQFF. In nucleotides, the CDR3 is TGCGCCAGCAGCTTGGGAGGACCGGGTGGGGAGCAGTTCTTC.